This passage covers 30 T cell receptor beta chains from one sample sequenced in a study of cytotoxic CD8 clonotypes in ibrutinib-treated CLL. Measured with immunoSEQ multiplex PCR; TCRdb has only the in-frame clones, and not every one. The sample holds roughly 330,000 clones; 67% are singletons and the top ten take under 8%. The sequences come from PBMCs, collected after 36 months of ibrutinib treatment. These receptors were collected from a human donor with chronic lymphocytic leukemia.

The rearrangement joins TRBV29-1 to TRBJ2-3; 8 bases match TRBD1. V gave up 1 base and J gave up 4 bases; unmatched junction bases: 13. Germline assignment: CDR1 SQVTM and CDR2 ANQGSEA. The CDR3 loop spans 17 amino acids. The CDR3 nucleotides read TGCAGCGTTGAAGCGGGATGGACGGGACAGGCCCCAGATACGCAGTATTTT. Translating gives CSVEAGWTGQAPDTQYF.

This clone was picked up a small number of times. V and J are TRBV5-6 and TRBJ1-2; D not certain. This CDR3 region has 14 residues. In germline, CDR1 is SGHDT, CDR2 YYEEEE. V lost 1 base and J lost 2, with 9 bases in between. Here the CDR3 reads CASSLQIWNYGYTF. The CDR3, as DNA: TGTGCCAGCAGCTTGCAAATCTGGAACTATGGCTACACCTTC.

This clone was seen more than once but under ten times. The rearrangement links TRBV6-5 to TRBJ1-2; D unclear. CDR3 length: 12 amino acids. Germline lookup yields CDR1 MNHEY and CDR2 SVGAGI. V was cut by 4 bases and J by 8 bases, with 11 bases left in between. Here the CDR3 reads CASSLAGGGYTF. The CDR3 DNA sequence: TGTGCCAGCAGTTTGGCCGGTGGGGGCTACACCTTC.

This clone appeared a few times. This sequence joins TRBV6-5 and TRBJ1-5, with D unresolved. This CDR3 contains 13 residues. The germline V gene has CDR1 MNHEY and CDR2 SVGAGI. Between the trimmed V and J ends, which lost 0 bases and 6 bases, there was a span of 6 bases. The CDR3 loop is CASSYSFGQPQHF. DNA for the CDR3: TGTGCCAGCAGTTACTCTTTTGGTCAGCCCCAGCATTTT.

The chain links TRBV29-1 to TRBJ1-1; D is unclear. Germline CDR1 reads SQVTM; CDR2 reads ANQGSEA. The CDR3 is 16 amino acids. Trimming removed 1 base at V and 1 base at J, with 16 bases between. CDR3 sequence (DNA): TGCAGCGTTGAAGGGAAAGTAGGAAGGGCGAACACTGAAGCTTTCTTT. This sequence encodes CSVEGKVGRANTEAFF.

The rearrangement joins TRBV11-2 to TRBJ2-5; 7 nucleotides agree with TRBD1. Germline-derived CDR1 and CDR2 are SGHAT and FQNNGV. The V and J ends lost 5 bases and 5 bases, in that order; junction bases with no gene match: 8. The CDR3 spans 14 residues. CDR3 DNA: TGTGCCAGCAGCCTTCGGGACAGACAGGAGACCCAGTACTTC. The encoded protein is CASSLRDRQETQYF.

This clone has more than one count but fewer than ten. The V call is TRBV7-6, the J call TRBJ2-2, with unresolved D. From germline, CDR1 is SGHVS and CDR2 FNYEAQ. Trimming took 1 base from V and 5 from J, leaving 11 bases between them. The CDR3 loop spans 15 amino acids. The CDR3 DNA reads TGTGCCAGCAGCTTAGAGGGCAGCAGGACCGGGGAGCTGTTTTTT. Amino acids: CASSLEGSRTGELFF.

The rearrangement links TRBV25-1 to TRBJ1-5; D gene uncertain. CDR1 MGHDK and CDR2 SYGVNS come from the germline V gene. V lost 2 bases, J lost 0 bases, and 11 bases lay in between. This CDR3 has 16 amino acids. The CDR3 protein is CASSEGSAYSNQPQHF. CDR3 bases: TGTGCCAGCAGTGAAGGCAGCGCCTATAGCAATCAGCCCCAGCATTTT.

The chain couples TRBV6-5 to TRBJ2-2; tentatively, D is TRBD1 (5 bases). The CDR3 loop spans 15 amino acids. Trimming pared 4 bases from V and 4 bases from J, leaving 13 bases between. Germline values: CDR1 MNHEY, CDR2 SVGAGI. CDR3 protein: CASSLQVTSTGELFF. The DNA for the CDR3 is TGTGCCAGCAGTTTACAGGTCACGAGCACCGGGGAGCTGTTTTTT.

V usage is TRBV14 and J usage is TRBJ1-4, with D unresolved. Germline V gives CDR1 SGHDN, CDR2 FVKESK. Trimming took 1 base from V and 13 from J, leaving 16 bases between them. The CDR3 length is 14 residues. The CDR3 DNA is TGTGCCAGCAGCCAAGGTGCCCCAGGTTCGCGACTGTTTTTT. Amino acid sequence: CASSQGAPGSRLFF.

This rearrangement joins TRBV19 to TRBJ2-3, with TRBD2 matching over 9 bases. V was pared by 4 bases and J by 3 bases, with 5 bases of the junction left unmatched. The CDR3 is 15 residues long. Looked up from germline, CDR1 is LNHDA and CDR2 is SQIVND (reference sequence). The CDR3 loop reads CASSTLAGETDTQYF. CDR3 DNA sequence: TGTGCCAGTAGTACATTAGCGGGGGAAACAGATACGCAGTATTTT.

CDR3 bases: TGTGCCAGCACCCCCATCTCGTCCTGGGTCGCGGGGACCTTCACAGATACGCAGTATTTT. Protein product: CASTPISSWVAGTFTDTQYF. This sequence joins TRBV9 and TRBJ2-3; possibly TRBD2 for D (6 bases). CDR1 is SGDLS, CDR2 YYNGEE, per germline. The CDR3 runs 20 residues. V lost 6 bases and J 2 bases, leaving 31 bases between the germline ends.

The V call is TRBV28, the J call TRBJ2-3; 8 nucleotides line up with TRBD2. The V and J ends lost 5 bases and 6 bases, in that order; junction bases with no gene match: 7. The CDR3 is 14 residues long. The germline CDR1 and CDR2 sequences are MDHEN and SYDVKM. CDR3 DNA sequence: TGTGCCAGCAGTCCGAAGCGGGAGTGGGATACGCAGTATTTT. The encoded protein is CASSPKREWDTQYF. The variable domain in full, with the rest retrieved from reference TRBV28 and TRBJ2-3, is DVKVTQSSRYLVKRTGEKVFLECVQDMDHENMFWYRQDPGLGLRLIYFSYDVKMKEKGDIPEGYSVSREKKERFSLILESASTNQTSMYLCASSPKREWDTQYFGPGTRLTVL.

The CDR3 loop reads CASSQGTGIVEETQYF. The CDR3 DNA is TGTGCCAGCAGCCAAGGGACAGGAATAGTGGAAGAGACCCAGTACTTC. The rearrangement links TRBV11-2 to TRBJ2-5, with 8 positions matching TRBD1. This CDR3 is 16 amino acids long. Losses at the gene ends were 5 bases for V and 3 bases for J; bases not matched to a gene: 11. Per germline, CDR1 SGHAT and CDR2 FQNNGV.

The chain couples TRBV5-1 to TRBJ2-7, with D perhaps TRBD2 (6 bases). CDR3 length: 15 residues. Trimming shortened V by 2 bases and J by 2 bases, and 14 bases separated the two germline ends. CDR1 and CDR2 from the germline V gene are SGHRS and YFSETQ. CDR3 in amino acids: CASSFERALTYEQYF. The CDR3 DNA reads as TGCGCCAGCAGCTTTGAGCGGGCCTTGACCTACGAGCAGTACTTC.

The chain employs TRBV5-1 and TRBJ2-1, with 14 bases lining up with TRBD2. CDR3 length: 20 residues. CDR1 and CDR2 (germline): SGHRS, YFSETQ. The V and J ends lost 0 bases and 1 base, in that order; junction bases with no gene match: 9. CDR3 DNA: TGCGCCAGCAGCTTGGGGGCGACTAGCGGGAGGGCATGGTCCTACAATGAGCAGTTCTTC. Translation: CASSLGATSGRAWSYNEQFF. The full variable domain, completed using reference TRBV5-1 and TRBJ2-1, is KAGVTQTPRYLIKTRGQQVTLSCSPISGHRSVSWYQQTPGQGLQFLFEYFSETQRNKGNFPGRFSGRQFSNSRSEMNVSTLELGDSALYLCASSLGATSGRAWSYNEQFFGPGTRLTVL.

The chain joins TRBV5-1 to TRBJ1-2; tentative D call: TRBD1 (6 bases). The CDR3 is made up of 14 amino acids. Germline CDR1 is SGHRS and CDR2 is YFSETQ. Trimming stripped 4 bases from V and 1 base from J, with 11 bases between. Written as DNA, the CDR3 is TGCGCCAGCAGCCACGACAGGAATAACTATGGCTACACCTTC. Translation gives CASSHDRNNYGYTF.

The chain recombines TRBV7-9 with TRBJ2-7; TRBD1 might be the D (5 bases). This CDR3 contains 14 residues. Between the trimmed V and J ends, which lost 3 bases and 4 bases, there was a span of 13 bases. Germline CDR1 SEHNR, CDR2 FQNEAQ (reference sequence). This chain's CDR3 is CASSFRDRFYEQYF. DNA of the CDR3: TGTGCCAGCAGCTTCCGAGACAGATTTTACGAGCAGTACTTC. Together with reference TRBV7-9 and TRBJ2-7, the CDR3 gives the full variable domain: DTGVSQNPRHKITKRGQNVTFRCDPISEHNRLYWYRQTLGQGPEFLTYFQNEAQLEKSRLLSDRFSAERPKGSFSTLEIQRTEQGDSAMYLCASSFRDRFYEQYFGPGTRLTVT.

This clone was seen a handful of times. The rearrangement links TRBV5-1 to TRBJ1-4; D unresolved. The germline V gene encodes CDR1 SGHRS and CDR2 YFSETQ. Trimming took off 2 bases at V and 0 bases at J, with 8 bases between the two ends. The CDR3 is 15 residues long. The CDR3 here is CASSFSPSTNEKLFF. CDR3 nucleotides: TGCGCCAGCAGCTTCAGTCCATCAACTAATGAAAAACTGTTTTTT. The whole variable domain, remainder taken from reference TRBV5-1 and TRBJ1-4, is KAGVTQTPRYLIKTRGQQVTLSCSPISGHRSVSWYQQTPGQGLQFLFEYFSETQRNKGNFPGRFSGRQFSNSRSEMNVSTLELGDSALYLCASSFSPSTNEKLFFGSGTQLSVL.

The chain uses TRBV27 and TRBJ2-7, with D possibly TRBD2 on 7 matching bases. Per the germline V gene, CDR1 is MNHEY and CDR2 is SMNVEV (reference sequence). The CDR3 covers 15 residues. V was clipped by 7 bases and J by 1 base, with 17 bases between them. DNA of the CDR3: TGTGCCAGCACCCTGAGGGGGGGAAGGTCCTACGAGCAGTACTTC. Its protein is CASTLRGGRSYEQYF.

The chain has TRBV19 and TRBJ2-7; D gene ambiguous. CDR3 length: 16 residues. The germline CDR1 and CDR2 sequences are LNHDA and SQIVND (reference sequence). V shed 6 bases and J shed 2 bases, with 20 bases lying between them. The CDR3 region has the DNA TGTGCCAGTAGCCCGGACGGCCTCGGCATTCCCTACGAGCAGTACTTC. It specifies CASSPDGLGIPYEQYF.

The CDR3 spells CASSQDRGSYEQYF. For the CDR3, the DNA is TGTGCCAGCAGCCAGGACAGGGGATCCTACGAGCAGTACTTC. J is TRBJ2-7 and V is TRBV7-7, with TRBD1 matching 9 bases. This CDR3 is built from 14 residues. CDR1 is SSHAT, CDR2 FNYEAQ, per germline (reference sequence). The V segment lost 5 bases and the J segment 1 base; nucleotides outside the gene matches: 3.

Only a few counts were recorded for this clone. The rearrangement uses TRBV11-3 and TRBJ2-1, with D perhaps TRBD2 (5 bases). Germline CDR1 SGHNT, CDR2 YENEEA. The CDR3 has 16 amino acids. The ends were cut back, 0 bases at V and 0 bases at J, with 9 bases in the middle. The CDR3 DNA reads TGTGCCAGCAGCTTAGATGTGGGGAGCTCCTACAATGAGCAGTTCTTC. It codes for CASSLDVGSSYNEQFF.

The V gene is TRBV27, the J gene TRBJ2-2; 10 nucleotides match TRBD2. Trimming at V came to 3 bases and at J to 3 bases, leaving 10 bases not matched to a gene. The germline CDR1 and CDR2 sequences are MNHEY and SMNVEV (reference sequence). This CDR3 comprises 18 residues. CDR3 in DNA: TGTGCCAGCAGTTTGGCGCTAGCGGGAGTGTGGGACACCGGGGAGCTGTTTTTT. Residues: CASSLALAGVWDTGELFF.

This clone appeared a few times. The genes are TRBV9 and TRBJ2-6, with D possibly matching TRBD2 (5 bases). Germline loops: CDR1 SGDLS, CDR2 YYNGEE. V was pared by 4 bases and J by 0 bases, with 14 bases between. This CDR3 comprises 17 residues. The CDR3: CASSPPPGGSGANVLTF. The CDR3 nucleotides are TGTGCCAGCAGCCCTCCCCCCGGAGGCTCTGGGGCCAACGTCCTGACTTTC.

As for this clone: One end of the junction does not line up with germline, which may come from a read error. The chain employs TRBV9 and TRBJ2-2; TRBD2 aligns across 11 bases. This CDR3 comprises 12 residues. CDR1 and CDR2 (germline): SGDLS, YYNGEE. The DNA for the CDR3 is TGTGCCAGCAGCGATACTAGCGGGGGTCCCATTTTT. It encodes CASSDTSGGPIF. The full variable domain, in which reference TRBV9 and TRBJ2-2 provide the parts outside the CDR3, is DSGVTQTPKHLITATGQRVTLRCSPRSGDLSVYWYQQSLDQGLQFLIQYYNGEERAKGNILERFSAQQFPDLHSELNLSSLELGDSALYFCASSDTSGGPIFGEGSRLTVL.

CDR3 residues: CASKPGGASYEQYF. DNA of the CDR3: TGTGCCAGCAAACCAGGGGGCGCCTCCTACGAGCAGTACTTC. This chain links TRBV27 with TRBJ2-7; 8 bases are shared with TRBD1. V lost 7 bases to trimming and J lost 0 bases; unmatched junction nucleotides: 5. Germline CDR1 is MNHEY and CDR2 is SMNVEV (reference sequence). The CDR3 covers 14 residues.

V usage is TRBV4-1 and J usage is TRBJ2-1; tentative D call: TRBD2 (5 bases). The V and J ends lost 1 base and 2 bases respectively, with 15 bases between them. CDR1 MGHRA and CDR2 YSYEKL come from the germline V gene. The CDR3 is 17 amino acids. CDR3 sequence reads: CASSQAVSSWAYNEQFF. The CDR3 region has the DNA TGCGCCAGCAGCCAAGCGGTGTCTAGCTGGGCCTACAATGAGCAGTTCTTC.

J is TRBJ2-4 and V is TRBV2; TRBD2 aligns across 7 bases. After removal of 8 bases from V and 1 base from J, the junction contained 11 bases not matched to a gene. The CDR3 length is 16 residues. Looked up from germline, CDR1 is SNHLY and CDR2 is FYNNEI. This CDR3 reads CASSVLGGMAKNIQYF. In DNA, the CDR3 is TGTGCCAGCTCGGTGCTGGGGGGGATGGCCAAAAACATTCAGTACTTC.

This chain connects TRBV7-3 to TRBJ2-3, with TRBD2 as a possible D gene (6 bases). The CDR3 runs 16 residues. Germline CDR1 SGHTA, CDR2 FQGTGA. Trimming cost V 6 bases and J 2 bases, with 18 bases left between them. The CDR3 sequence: CASSRPAGRDTDTQYF. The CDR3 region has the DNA TGTGCCAGCAGTCGTCCGGCGGGGAGAGACACAGATACGCAGTATTTT.